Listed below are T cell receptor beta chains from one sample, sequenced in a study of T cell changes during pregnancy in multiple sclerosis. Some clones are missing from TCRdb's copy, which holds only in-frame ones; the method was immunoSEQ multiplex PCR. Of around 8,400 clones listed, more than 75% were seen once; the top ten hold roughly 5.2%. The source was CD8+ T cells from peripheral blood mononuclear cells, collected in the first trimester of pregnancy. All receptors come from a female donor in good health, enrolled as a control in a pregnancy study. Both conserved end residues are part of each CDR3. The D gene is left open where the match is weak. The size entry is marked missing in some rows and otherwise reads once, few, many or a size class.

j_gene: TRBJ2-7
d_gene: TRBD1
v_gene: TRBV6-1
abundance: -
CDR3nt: TGTGCCAGCAGTGAATACGAGACAGGGGGGGTCTACGAGCAGTACTTC
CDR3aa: CASSEYETGGVYEQYF

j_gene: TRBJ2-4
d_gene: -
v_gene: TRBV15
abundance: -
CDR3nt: TGTGCCACCAGCAGAGATAAGAAAGCGGTTGACATTCAGTACTTC
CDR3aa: CATSRDKKAVDIQYF

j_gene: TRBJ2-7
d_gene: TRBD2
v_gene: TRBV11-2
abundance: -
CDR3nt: TGTGCCAGCAGCCCGCCTCAGTCGCGGGAGATGGCCGAGCAGTACTTC
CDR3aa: CASSPPQSREMAEQYF

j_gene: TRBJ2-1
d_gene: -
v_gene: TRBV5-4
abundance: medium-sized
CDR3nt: TGTGCCAGCAGCTTACTAGACTCCTACAATGAGCAGTTCTTC
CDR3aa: CASSLLDSYNEQFF

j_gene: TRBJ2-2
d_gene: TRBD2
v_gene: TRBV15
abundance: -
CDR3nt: TGTGCCACCAGCAGAGATCGGCGGGGGGCAGAGACCGGGGAGCTGTTTTTT
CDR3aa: CATSRDRRGAETGELFF

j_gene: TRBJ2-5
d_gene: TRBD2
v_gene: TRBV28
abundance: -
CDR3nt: TGTGCCAGCAGTCCTCCCGGCGGGAGGGAGACCCAGTACTTC
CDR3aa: CASSPPGGRETQYF

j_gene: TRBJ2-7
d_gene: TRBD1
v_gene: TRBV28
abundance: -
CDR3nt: TGTGCCAGCGTACCCACAGGGGGGATTACCTACGAGCAGTACTTC
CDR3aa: CASVPTGGITYEQYF

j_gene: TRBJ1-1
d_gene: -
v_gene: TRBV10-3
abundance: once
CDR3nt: TGTGCCATCTTCGGGCGGGGACGGGCTTTCTTT
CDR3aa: CAIFGRGRAFF

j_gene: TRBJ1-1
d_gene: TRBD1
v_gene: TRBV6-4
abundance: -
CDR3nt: TGTGCCAGCAGGGAAAAACAGGGGGTGGACACTGAAGCTTTCTTT
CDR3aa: CASREKQGVDTEAFF

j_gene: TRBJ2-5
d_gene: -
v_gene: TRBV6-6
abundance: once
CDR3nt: TGTGCCAGCAGACCCAACACCTACCAAGAGACCCAGTACTTC
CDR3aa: CASRPNTYQETQYF

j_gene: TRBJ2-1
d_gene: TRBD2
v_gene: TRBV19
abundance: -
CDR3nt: TGTGCCAGTAGTATAGATCTCCCTAGCGGGAACTACAATGAGCAGTTCTTC
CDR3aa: CASSIDLPSGNYNEQFF

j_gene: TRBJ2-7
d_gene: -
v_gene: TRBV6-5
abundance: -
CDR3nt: TGTGCCAGCACCCTCAGTCCCCATGGGGCGGGGGAGCAGTACTTC
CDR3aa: CASTLSPHGAGEQYF

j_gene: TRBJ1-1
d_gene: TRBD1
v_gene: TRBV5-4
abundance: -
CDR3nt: TGTGCCAGCACTAACCCGACAGGGGTAGTGAACACTGAAGCTTTCTTT
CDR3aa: CASTNPTGVVNTEAFF

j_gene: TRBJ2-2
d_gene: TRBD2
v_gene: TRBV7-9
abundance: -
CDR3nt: TGTGCCAGCAGCCCACCGAACCGGGGAGGGACCGGGGAGCTGTTTTTT
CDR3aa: CASSPPNRGGTGELFF

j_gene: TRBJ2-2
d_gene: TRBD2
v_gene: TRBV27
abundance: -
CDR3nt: TGTGCCAGCAGTTTGTGGGGGACTAGCGGGAGGGCCGCAGGTGGGGAGCTGTTTTTT
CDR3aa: CASSLWGTSGRAAGGELFF

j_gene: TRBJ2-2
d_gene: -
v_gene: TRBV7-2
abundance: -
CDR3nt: TGTGCCAGCAACCCAGGGTATACCAACACCGGGGAGCTGTTTTTT
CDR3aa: CASNPGYTNTGELFF

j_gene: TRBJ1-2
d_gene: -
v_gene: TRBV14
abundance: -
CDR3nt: TGTGCCAGCAGCCAAACCAGGACAGCCCATGTGGACTATGGCTACACCTTC
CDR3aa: CASSQTRTAHVDYGYTF

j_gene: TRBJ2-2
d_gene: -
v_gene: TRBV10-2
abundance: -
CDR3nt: TGCGCCAGCAGTGACAGGGCCTATAGCACCGGGGAGCTGTTTTTT
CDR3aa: CASSDRAYSTGELFF

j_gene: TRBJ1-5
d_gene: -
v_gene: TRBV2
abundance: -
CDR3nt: TGTGCCAGCCGGGAGGGGCATCAGAAGTATAGCAATCAGCCCCAGCATTTT
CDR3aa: CASREGHQKYSNQPQHF

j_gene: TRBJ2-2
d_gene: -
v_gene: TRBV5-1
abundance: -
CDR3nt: TGCGCCAGCAGCTTGGACAGTGGAACAGGCGGGGAGCTGTTTTTT
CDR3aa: CASSLDSGTGGELFF

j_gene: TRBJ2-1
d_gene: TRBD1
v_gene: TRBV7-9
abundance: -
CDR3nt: TGTGCCAGCAGCTCGCCGGGACAGGGTTACAATGAGCAGTTCTTC
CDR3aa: CASSSPGQGYNEQFF

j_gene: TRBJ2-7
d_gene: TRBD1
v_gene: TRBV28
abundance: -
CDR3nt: TGTGCCAGCAGTTCTCCCCCGACAGGGCCATGGGGCGAGCAGTACTTC
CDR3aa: CASSSPPTGPWGEQYF

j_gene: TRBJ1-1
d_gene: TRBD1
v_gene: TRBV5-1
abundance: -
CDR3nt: TGCGCCAGCAGTCTCACAGGGGAGTTAAGGACTGAAGCTTTCTTT
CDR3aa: CASSLTGELRTEAFF

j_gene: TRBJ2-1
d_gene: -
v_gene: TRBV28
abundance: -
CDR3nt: TGTGCCAGCAGTTTACGGGAATACAATGAGCAGTTCTTC
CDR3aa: CASSLREYNEQFF

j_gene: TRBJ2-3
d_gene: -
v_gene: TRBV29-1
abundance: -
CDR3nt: TGCAGCGTTCACCGGGGGGCGGTGGATACGCAGTATTTT
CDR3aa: CSVHRGAVDTQYF

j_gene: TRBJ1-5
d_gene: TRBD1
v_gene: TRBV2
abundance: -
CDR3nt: TGTGCCAGCAGAGGGGACAGGGGACTTGATCAGCCCCAGCATTTT
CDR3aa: CASRGDRGLDQPQHF

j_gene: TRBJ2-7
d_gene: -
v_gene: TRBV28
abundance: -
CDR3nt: TGTGCCAGCAGTTCGAGCTCTTACGAGCAGTACTTC
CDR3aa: CASSSSSYEQYF

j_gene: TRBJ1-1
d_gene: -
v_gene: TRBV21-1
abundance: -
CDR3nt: TGTGCCAGCAGCAAAGAGGCCCGGGTGAACACTGAAGCTTTCTTT
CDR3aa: CASSKEARVNTEAFF

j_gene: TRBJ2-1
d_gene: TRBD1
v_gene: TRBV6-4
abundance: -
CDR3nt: TGTGCCAGCAGTGACGGGTCGGGACAGGGGTCCCATGAGCAGTTCTTC
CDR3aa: CASSDGSGQGSHEQFF

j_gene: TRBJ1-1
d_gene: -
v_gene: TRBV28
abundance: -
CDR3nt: TGTGCCAGCACCCTAAGTGGGGAGGGGGGCACTGAAGCTTTCTTT
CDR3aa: CASTLSGEGGTEAFF

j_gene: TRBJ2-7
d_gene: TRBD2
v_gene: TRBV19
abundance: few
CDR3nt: TGTGCCAGTAGTACGGCCAGCGGGGGGTATTATTCGCAGTACTTC
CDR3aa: CASSTASGGYYSQYF

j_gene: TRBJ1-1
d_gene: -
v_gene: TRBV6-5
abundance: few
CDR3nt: TGTGCCAGCAGACAGCTGCGGAACACTGAAGCTTTCTTT
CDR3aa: CASRQLRNTEAFF

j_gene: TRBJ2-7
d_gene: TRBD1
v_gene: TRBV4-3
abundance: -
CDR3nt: TGCGCCAGCAGCCAAGTCTCCGGGACAGGGGGGTACGAGCAGTACTTC
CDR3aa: CASSQVSGTGGYEQYF

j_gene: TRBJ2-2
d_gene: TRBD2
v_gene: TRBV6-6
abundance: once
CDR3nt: TGTGCCAGCAGAAGGACTAGCGGGGGGGCCGGGGAGCTGTTTTTT
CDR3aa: CASRRTSGGAGELFF

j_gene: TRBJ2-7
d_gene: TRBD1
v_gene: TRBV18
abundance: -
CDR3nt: TGTGCCAGCTCACCACTTGGACAGGGACCCTACGAGCAGTACTTC
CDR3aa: CASSPLGQGPYEQYF

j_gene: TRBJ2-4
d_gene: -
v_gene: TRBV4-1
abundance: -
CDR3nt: TGCGCCAGCAGCCAAGATTTGGGCGAGGCCAAAAACATTCAGTACTTC
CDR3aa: CASSQDLGEAKNIQYF

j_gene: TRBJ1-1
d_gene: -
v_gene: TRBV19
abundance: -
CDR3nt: TGTGCCAGTAGTATCCTGAGCACTGAAGCTTTCTTT
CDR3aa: CASSILSTEAFF

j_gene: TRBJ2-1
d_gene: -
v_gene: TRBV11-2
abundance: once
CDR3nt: TGTGCCAGCAGCTTAGGTGCCGGTAGTTACTCCTACAATGAGCAGTTCTTC
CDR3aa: CASSLGAGSYSYNEQFF

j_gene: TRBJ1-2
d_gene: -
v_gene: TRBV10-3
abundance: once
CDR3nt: TGTGCCATCAGAACAGGGAATGATGGCTACACCTTC
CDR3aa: CAIRTGNDGYTF

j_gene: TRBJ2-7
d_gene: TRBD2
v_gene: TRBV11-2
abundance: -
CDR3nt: TGTGCCAGCAGCCCCGGGGGGATACCAACCTACGAGCAGTACTTC
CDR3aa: CASSPGGIPTYEQYF

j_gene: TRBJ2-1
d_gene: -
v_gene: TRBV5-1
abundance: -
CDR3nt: TGCGCCAGCAGCTTGGAAGGCACAGCCTACAATGAGCAGTTCTTC
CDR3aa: CASSLEGTAYNEQFF

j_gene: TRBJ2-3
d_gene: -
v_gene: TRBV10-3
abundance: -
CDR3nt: TGTGCCATCAGTGACGCCAGTAATACGCAGTATTTT
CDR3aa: CAISDASNTQYF

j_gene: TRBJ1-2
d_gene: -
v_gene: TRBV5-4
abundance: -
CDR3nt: TGTGCCAGCAGCTTGGACGGTCGGCGCGGGGGAGGATATGGCTACACCTTC
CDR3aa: CASSLDGRRGGGYGYTF

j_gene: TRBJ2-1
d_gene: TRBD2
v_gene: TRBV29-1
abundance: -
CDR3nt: TGCAGCGGTCGGACTAGCGGGGGTCATGAGCAGTTCTTC
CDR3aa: CSGRTSGGHEQFF

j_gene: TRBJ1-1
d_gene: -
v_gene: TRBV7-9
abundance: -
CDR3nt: TGTGCCAGCAGCTTAGCAGGGGCAGGCACTGAAGCTTTCTTT
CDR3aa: CASSLAGAGTEAFF

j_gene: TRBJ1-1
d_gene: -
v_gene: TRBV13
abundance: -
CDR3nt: TGTGCCAGCAGCTCGGCGGGCAGGCCAACCACTGAAGCTTTCTTT
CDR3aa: CASSSAGRPTTEAFF